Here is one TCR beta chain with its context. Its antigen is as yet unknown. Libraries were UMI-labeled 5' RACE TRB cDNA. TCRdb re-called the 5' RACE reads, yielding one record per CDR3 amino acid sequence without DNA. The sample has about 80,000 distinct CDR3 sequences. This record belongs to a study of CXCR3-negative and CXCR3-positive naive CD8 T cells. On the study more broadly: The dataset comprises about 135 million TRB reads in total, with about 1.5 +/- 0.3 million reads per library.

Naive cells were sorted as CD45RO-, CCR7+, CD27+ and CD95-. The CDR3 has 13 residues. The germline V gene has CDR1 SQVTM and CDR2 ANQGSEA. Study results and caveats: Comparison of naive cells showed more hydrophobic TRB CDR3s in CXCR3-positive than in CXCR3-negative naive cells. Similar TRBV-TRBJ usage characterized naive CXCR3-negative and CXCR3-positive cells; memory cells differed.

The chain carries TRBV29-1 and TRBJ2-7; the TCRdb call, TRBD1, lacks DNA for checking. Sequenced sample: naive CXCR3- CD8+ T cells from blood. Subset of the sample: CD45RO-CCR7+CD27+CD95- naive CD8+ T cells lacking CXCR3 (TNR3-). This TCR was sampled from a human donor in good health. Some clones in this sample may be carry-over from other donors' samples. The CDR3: CSVRTGLSYEQYF.